This note documents a single TCR beta chain sequence. Its antigen is currently unknown. The sample belongs to a study of T cells in localized non-small cell lung cancer. Study-wide points: An association was observed between higher blood T cell density and longer overall survival. Adjacent lung tissue had a median approximately 61 of the top 100 clones found in the tumor.

Only in-frame clones appear in the TCRdb table, and some are missing; sequencing was by immunoSEQ multiplex PCR. The sample has about 72,000 clones; 84% are singletons. Trimming took 4 bases from V and 5 from J, leaving 9 bases between them. The germline V gene has CDR1 SGHRS and CDR2 YFSETQ. This CDR3 region has 12 residues. The chain recombines TRBV5-1 with TRBJ2-5; D is undetermined. The clonotype was recovered from a female donor older than 55 with stage I lung adenocarcinoma. Sequences were derived from peripheral blood, sampled before any cancer treatment. Here the CDR3 reads CASSPQSETQYF. The CDR3 coding sequence is TGCGCCAGCAGCCCCCAAAGCGAGACCCAGTACTTC. Based on the CDR3 plus reference TRBV5-1 and TRBJ2-5, the full variable domain is KAGVTQTPRYLIKTRGQQVTLSCSPISGHRSVSWYQQTPGQGLQFLFEYFSETQRNKGNFPGRFSGRQFSNSRSEMNVSTLELGDSALYLCASSPQSETQYFGPGTRLLVL.